This T cell receptor (beta chain) was documented in a study of cytomegalovirus exposure and HLA in healthy donors. Study-level findings and limits: Presence/absence comparisons presumed near-even sequencing depth among donors. A further, later analysis showed that HLA-associated TCR beta chains (compared with equally common others) were more clonally expanded.

Between the trimmed V and J ends, which lost 2 bases and 0 bases, there was a span of 6 bases. The CDR3 runs to 14 residues. Healthy individuals who donated bone marrow served as the donors. About this clone itself: Its antigen is unidentified.

The PCR contained 60 Vbeta and 13 Jbeta primers. This table comes from immunoSEQ multiplex PCR, and its TCRdb copy is limited to in-frame clones, with some not included. The top ten hold less than 2.5% of the sample, which has some 99,000 clones, around 86% seen once. What was sequenced was PBMCs. This receptor was identified in a woman in her 30s in good health and CMV-seronegative. The rearrangement joins TRBV5-3 to TRBJ1-3; D call uncertain. TRBV5-3 is an ORF for which the function is uncertain. The CDR3 DNA reads TGTGCCAGAAGCTTTCGTTACTCTGGAAACACCATATATTTT. Residues: CARSFRYSGNTIYF.